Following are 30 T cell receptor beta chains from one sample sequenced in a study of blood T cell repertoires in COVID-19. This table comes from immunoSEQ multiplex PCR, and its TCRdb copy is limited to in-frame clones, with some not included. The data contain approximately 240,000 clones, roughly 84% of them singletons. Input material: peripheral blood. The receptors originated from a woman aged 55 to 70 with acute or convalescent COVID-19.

The DNA for the CDR3 is TGTGCCAGTAGTGTACTTCAGGGGGTGAGCAATCAGCCCCAGCATTTT. It yields the protein CASSVLQGVSNQPQHF. The gene calls are TRBV19 and TRBJ1-5, with 7 positions matching TRBD1. Trimming cost V 5 bases and J 1 base; bases outside gene matches: 8. The germline CDR1 and CDR2 sequences are LNHDA and SQIVND (reference sequence). There are 16 residues in the CDR3.

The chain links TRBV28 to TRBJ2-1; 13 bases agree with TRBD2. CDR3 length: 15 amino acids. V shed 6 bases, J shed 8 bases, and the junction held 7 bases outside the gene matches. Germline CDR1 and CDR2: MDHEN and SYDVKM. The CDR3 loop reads CASSRLAGGQDEQFF. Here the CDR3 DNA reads TGTGCCAGCAGCCGACTAGCGGGGGGTCAGGATGAGCAGTTCTTC.

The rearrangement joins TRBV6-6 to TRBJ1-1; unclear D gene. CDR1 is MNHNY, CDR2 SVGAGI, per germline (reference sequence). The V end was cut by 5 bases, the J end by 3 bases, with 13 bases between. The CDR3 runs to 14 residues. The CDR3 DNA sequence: TGTGCCAGCAGTACCTCTCCCGGGTACACTGAAGCTTTCTTT. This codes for CASSTSPGYTEAFF.

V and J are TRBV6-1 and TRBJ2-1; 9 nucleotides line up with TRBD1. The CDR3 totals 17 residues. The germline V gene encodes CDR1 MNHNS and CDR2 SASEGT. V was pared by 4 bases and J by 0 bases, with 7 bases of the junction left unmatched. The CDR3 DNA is TGTGCCAGCAGTGTATTCGGACAGGGGAGCTCCTACAATGAGCAGTTCTTC. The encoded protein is CASSVFGQGSSYNEQFF.

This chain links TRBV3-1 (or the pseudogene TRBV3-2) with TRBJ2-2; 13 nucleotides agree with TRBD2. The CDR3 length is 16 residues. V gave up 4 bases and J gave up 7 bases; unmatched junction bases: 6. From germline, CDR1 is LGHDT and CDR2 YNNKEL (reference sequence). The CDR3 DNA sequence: TGTGCCAGCAGCCGTACTAGCGGGGGGGTTATCGGGGAGCTGTTTTTT. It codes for CASSRTSGGVIGELFF.

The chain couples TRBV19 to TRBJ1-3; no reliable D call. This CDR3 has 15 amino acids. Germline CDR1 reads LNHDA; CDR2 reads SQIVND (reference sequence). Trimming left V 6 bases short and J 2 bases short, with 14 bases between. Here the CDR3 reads CASSPRVRTGNTIYF. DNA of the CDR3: TGTGCCAGTAGCCCACGGGTTCGGACTGGAAACACCATATATTTT.

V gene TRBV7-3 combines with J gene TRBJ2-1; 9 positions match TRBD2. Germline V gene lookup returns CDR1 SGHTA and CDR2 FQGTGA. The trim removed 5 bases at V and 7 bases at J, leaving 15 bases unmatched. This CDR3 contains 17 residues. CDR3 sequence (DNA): TGTGCCAGCAGCCCGAGATCGGGGCGGGGGGGCTCAAATGAGCAGTTCTTC. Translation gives CASSPRSGRGGSNEQFF. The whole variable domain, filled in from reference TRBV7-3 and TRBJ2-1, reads GAGVSQTPSNKVTEKGKYVELRCDPISGHTALYWYRQSLGQGPEFLIYFQGTGAADDSGLPNDRFFAVRPEGSVSTLKIQRTERGDSAVYLCASSPRSGRGGSNEQFFGPGTRLTVL.

CDR3 nucleotides: TGTGCCAGCAGCCTGACAGGGCTTAATGAAAAACTGTTTTTT. Amino acids: CASSLTGLNEKLFF. V is TRBV7-9 and J is TRBJ1-4, with 7 bases aligning to TRBD1. V shed 5 bases, J shed 4 bases, and the junction held 4 bases outside the gene matches. The V gene's germline CDR1 is SEHNR and CDR2 FQNEAQ (reference sequence). The CDR3 length is 14 residues.

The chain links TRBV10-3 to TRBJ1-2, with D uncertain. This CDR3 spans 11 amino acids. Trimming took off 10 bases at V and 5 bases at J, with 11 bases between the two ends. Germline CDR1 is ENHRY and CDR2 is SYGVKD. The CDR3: CATGEGYGYTF. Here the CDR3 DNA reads TGTGCCACGGGAGAAGGGTATGGCTACACCTTC.

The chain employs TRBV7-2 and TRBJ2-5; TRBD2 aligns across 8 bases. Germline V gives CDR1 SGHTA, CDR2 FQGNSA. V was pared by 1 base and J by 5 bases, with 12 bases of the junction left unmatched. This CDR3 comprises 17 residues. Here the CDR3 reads CASSLGLAGGASETQYF. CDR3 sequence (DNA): TGTGCCAGCAGCTTAGGTTTGGCCGGGGGGGCTTCCGAGACCCAGTACTTC.

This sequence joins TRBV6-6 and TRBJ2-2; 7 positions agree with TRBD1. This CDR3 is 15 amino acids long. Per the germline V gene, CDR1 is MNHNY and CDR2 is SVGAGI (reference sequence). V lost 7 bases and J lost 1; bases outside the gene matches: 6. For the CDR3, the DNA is TGTGCCAGCAAGACCGGACAGGAGAACACCGGGGAGCTGTTTTTT. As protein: CASKTGQENTGELFF.

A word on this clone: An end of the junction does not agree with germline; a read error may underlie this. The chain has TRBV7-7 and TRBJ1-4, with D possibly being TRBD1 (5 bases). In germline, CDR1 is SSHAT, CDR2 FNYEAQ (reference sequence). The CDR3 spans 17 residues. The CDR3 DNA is TGTGCTAGCAGCTTCGACCACCGGTTCGACGGTCGGGGGAAACTGTTTTTT. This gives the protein CASSFDHRFDGRGKLFF.

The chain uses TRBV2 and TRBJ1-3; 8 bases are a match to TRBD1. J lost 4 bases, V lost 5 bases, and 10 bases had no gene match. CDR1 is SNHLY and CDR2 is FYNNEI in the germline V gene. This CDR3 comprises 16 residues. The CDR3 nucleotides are TGTGCCAGCAGTACAGGACAGGGAATCGGGGGAAACACCATATATTTT. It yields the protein CASSTGQGIGGNTIYF.

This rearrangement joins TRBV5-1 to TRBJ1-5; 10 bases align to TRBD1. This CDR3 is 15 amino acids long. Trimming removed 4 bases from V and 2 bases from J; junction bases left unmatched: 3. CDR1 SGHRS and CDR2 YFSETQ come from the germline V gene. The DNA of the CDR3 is TGCGCCAGCAGCCCCGGGACAGGGGGCAATCAGCCCCAGCATTTT. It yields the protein CASSPGTGGNQPQHF.

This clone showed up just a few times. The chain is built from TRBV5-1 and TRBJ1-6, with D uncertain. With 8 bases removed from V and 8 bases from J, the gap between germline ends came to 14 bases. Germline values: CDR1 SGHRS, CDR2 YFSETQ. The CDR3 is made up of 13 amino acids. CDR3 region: CASSNGRDSPLHF. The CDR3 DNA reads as TGCGCCAGTAGCAATGGGAGGGATTCACCCCTCCACTTT.

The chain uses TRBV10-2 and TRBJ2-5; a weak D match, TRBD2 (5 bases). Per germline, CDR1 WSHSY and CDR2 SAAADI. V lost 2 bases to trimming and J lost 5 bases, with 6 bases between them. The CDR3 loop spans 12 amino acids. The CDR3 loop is CASSEVAETQYF. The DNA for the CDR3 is TGCGCCAGCAGTGAGGTAGCGGAGACCCAGTACTTC.

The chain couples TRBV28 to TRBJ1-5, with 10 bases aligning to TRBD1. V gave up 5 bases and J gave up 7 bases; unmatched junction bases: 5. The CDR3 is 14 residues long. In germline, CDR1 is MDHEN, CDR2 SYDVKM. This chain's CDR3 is CASSLRQGAQPQHF. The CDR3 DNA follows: TGTGCCAGCAGTCTAAGACAGGGGGCCCAGCCCCAGCATTTT.

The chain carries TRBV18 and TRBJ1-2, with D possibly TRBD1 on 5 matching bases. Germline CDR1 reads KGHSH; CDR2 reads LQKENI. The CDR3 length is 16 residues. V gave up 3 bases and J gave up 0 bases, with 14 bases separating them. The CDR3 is CASSPTQGLTNYGYTF. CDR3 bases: TGTGCCAGCTCACCGACGCAGGGTCTAACTAACTATGGCTACACCTTC.

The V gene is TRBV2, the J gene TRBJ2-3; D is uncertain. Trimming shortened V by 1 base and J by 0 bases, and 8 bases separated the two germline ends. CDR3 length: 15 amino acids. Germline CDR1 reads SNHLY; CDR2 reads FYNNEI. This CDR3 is CASSEGARSTDTQYF. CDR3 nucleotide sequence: TGTGCCAGCAGTGAAGGAGCTCGGAGCACAGATACGCAGTATTTT.

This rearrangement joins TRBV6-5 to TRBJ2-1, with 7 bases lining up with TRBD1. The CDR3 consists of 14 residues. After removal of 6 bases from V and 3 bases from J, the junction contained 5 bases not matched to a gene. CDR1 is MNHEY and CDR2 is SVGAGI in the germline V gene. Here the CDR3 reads CASRVRDSYNEQFF. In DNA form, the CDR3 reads TGTGCCAGCAGAGTCCGGGACAGCTACAATGAGCAGTTCTTC.

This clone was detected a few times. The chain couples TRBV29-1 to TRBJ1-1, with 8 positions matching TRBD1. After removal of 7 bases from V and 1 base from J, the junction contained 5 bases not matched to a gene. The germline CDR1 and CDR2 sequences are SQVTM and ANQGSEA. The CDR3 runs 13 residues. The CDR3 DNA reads TGCAGCGCCGTCGGACAGGGGAACACTGAAGCTTTCTTT. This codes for CSAVGQGNTEAFF.

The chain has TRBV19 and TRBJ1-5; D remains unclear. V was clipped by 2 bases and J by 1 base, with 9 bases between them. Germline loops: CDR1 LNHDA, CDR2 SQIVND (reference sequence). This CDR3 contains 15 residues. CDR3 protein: CASSIQRGSNQPQHF. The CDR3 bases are TGTGCCAGTAGTATACAGCGCGGAAGCAATCAGCCCCAGCATTTT.

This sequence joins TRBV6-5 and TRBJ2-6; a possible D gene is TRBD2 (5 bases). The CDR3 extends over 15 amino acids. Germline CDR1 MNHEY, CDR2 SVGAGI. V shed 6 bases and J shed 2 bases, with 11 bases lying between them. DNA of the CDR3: TGTGCCAGCAGCGGCGGGTCCACTGGGGCCAACGTCCTGACTTTC. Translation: CASSGGSTGANVLTF.

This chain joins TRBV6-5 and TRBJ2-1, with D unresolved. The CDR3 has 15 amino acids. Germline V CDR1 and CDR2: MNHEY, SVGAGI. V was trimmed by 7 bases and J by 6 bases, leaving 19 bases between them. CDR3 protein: CASNRIGLPGNEQFF. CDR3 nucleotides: TGTGCCAGCAATCGTATCGGGTTACCGGGCAATGAGCAGTTCTTC.

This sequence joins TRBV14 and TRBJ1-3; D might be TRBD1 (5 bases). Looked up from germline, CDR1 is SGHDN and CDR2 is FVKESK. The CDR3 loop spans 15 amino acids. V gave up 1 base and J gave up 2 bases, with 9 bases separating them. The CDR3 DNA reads TGTGCCAGCAGCCAAGGAGGAGGGGCTGGAAACACCATATATTTT. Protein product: CASSQGGGAGNTIYF.

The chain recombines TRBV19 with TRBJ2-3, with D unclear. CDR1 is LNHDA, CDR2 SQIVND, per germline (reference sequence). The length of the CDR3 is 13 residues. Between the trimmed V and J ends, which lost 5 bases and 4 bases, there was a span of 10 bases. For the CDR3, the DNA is TGTGCCAGTAGTGTTATCCGGGCAGATACGCAGTATTTT. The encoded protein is CASSVIRADTQYF.

CDR3: CASSDPSAFNFEAFF. The CDR3 DNA sequence: TGTGCCAGCAGTGATCCCTCAGCGTTCAACTTTGAAGCTTTCTTT. The chain uses TRBV2 and TRBJ1-1; D is unresolved. V dropped 3 bases and J dropped 7 bases, with 18 bases sitting between them. Germline CDR1 reads SNHLY; CDR2 reads FYNNEI. This CDR3 is built from 15 residues.

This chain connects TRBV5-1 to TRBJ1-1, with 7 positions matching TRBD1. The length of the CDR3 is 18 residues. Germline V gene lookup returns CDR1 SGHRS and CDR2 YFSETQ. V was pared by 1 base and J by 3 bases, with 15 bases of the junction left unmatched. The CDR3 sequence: CASSLSFPGGAYYTEAFF. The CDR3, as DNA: TGCGCCAGCAGCTTGAGCTTCCCAGGGGGTGCGTACTACACTGAAGCTTTCTTT.

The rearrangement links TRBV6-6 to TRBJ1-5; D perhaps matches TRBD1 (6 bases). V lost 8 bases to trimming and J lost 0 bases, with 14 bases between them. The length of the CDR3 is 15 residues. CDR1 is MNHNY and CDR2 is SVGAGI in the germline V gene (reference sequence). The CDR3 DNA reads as TGTGCCAGCCGGAGGACAGACAATAGCAATCAGCCCCAGCATTTT. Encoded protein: CASRRTDNSNQPQHF.

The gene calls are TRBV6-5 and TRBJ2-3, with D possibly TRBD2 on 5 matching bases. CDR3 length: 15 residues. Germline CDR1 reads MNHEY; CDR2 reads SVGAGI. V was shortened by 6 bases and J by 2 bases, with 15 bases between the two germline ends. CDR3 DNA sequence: TGTGCCAGCAGGCCGGCTAGCCCATTCACAGATACGCAGTATTTT. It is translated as CASRPASPFTDTQYF.